The clone carrying this TCR beta chain was recorded a few times. What it recognizes is unknown. The data originate from a study of T-cell memory formation after mild COVID-19. Findings of the study overall: Researchers found some responding clones in pre-infection memory, a sign that cross-reactive memory joined. Researchers report contracting CD4+ clones mostly in CM and EM, with CD8+ clones in EMRA. A second wave expanding day 15 to 37 was CD4+-biased; contracting clones were balanced.

This CDR3 contains 14 residues. The germline V and J ends were trimmed by 1 base and 0 bases, with 7 bases remaining between them. Germline CDR1 SGHAT, CDR2 FQNNGV. TCRdb re-analysed the 5' RACE reads in MiXCR, keeping a single row per CDR3 protein. The sample contains approximately 260,000 distinct CDR3 sequences, over 15% of which appear only once. The rearrangement links TRBV11-2 to TRBJ2-7; D unresolved. The sequenced material came from PBMCs or a T cell subset sorted from them (not recorded which). This sequence originates from a man between 18 and 29 years old who had mild COVID-19 (a few samples of this study predate the infection). Cell type and time point are not known. The DNA for the CDR3 is TGTGCCAGCAGCTTAGGTTTCAGCTCCTACGAGCAGTACTTC. Translation: CASSLGFSSYEQYF.